The source of this TCR beta chain is a study of blood T cell repertoires in COVID-19. Study information: Nucleic acid was either cDNA or gDNA, and it came from T cells, B-cell-depleted T cells, or PBMCs.

Original handling: Researchers report that nucleated cell counts were estimated from reference gene primer amplification. Some clones are missing from TCRdb's copy, which holds only in-frame ones; the method was immunoSEQ multiplex PCR. V, J and clone size are those of that table, while D and trimming were read from the DNA. There are around 130,000 clones in the sample; roughly nine tenths occur only once, and about 27% lies in the top ten. Trimming took 3 bases from V and 7 from J; bases not matched to a gene: 15. The CDR3 covers 16 residues. Germline V gene data show CDR1 as DFQATT and CDR2 as SNEGSKA (reference sequence).

The sample comprised peripheral blood. The receptor was derived from a man aged 65 to 85 with active or convalescent COVID-19. This chain connects TRBV20-1 to TRBJ1-2, with 9 positions matching TRBD1. For the CDR3, the DNA is TGCAGTGCTAGTCGTACGGACAGGGGTAGTTTTTCTGGCTACACCTTC. This encodes CSASRTDRGSFSGYTF.